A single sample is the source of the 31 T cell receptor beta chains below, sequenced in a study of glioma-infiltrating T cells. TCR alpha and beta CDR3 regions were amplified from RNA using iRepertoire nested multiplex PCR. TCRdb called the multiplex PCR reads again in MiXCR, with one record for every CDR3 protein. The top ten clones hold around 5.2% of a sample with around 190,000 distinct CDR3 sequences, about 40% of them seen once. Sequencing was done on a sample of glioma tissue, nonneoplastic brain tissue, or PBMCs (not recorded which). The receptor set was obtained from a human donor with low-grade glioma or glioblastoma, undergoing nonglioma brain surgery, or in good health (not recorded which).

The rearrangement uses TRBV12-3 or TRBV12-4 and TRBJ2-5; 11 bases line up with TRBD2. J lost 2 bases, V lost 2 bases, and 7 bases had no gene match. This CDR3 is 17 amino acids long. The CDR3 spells CASSLIVLAGGQETQYF. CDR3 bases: TGTGCCAGCAGTTTAATTGTCCTAGCGGGAGGACAAGAGACCCAGTACTTC.

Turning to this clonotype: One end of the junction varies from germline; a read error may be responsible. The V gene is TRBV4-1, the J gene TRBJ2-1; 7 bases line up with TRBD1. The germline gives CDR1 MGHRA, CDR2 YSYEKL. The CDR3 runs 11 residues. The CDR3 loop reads CASSKARGKFF. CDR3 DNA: TGTGCCAGCAGCAAGGCCAGGGGGAAGTTCTTC.

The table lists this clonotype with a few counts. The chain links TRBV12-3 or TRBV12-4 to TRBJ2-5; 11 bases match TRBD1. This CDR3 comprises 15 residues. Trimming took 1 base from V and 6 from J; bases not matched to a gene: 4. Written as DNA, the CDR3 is TGTGCCAGCAGTTTAGGGACAGGGGGCAAGAAGACCCAGTACTTC. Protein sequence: CASSLGTGGKKTQYF.

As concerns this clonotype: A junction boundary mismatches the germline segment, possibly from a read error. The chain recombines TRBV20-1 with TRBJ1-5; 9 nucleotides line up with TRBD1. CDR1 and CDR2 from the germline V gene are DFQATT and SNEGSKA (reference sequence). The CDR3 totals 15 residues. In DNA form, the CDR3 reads TGCAGTGCTAGAGCTCCGGGACAGGGTTATCAGCCCCAGAATTTT. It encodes CSARAPGQGYQPQNF.

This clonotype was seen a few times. CDR3 amino acids: CASSPGGPRLRDTQYF. In nucleotides, the CDR3 is TGTGCCAGCAGCCCAGGGGGGCCAAGGCTGAGAGATACGCAGTATTTT. This chain joins TRBV2 and TRBJ2-3, with a weak D call TRBD1 (7 bases). Germline V gives CDR1 SNHLY, CDR2 FYNNEI. This CDR3 spans 16 amino acids. V gave up 6 bases and J gave up 5 bases, with 21 bases separating them.

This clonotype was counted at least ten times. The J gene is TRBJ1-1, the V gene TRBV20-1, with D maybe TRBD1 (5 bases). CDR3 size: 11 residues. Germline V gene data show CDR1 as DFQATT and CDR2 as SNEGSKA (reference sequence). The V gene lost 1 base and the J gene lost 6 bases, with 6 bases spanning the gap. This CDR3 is CSARGTPEAFF. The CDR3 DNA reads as TGCAGTGCTAGAGGGACACCTGAAGCTTTCTTT.

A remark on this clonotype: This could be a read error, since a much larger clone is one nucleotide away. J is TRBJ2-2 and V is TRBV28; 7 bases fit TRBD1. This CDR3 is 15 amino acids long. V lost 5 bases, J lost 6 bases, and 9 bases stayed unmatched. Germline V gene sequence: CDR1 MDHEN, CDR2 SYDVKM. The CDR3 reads CASSPGTALPGELFF. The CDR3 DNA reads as TGTGCCAGCAGTCCCGGGACAGCATTACCCGGGGAGCTGTTTTTT.

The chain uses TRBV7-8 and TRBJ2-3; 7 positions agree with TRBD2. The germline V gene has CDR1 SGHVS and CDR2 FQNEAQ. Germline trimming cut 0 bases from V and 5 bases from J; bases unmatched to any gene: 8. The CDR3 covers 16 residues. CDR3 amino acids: CASSLAGGSTGDTQYF. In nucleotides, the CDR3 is TGTGCCAGCAGCTTAGCGGGAGGGAGTACAGGAGATACGCAGTATTTT. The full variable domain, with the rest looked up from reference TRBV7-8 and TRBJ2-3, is GAGVSQSPRYKVAKRGQDVALRCDPISGHVSLFWYQQALGQGPEFLTYFQNEAQLDKSGLPSDRFFAERPEGSVSTLKIQRTQQEDSAVYLCASSLAGGSTGDTQYFGPGTRLTVL.

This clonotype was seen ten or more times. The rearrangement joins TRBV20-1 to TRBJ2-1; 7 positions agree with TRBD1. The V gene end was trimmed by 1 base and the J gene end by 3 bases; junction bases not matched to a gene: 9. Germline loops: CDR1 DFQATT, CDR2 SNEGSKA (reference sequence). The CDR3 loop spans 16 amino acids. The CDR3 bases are TGCAGTGCTAGAGGACCCGGGACAGCAAACTACAATGAGCAGTTCTTC. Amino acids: CSARGPGTANYNEQFF.

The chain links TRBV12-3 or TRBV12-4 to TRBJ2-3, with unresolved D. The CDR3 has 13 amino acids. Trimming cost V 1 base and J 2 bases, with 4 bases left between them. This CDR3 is CASSLEITDTQYF. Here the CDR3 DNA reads TGTGCCAGCAGTTTAGAGATCACAGATACGCAGTATTTT.

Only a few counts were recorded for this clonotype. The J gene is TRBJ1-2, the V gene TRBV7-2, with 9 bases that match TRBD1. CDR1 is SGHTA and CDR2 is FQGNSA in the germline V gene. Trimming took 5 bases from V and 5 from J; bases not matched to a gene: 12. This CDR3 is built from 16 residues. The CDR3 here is CASSPWTGAYLYGYTF. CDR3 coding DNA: TGTGCCAGCAGCCCCTGGACAGGGGCCTACCTATATGGCTACACCTTC.

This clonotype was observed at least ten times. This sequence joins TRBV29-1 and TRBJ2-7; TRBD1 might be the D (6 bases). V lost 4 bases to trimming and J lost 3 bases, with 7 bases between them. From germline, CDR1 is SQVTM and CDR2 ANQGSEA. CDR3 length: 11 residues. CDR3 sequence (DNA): TGCAGCGTTGGGACAGTCTACGAGCAGTACTTC. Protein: CSVGTVYEQYF.

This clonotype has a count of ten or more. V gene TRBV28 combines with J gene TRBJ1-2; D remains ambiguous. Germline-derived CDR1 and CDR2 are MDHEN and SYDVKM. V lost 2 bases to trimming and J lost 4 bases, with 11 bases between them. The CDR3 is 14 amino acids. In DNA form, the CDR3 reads TGTGCCAGCAGTTTAAGTAGTTTGGTCTATGGCTACACCTTC. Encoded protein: CASSLSSLVYGYTF.

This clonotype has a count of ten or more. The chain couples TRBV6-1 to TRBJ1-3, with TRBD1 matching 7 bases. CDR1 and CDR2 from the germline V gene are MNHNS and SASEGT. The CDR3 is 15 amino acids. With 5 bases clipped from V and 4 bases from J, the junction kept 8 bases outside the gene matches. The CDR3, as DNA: TGTGCCAGCAGTCTGGCGACAGGGTCAGGAAACACCATATATTTT. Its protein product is CASSLATGSGNTIYF.

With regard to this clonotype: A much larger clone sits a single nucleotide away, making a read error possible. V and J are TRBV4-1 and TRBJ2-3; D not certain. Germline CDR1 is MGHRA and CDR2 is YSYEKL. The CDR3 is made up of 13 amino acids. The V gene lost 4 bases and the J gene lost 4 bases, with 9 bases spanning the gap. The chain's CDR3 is CASSPPEADTQYF. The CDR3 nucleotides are TGCGCCAGCAGCCCACCAGAGGCAGATACGCAGTATTTT.

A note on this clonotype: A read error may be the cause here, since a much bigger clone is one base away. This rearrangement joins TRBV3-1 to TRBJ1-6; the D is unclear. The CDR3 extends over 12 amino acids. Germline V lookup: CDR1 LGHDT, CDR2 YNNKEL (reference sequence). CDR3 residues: CASSQLETPLQF. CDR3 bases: TGTGCCAGCAGCCAATTAGAGACACCCCTCCAATTT.

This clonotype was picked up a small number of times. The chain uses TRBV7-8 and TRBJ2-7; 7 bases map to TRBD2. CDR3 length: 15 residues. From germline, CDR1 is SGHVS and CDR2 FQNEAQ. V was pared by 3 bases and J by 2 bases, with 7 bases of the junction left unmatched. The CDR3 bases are TGTGCCAGCAGCTTCTTCGGACTAGATACCTACGAGCAGTACTTC. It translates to CASSFFGLDTYEQYF. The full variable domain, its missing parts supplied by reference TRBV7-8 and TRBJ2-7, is GAGVSQSPRYKVAKRGQDVALRCDPISGHVSLFWYQQALGQGPEFLTYFQNEAQLDKSGLPSDRFFAERPEGSVSTLKIQRTQQEDSAVYLCASSFFGLDTYEQYFGPGTRLTVT.

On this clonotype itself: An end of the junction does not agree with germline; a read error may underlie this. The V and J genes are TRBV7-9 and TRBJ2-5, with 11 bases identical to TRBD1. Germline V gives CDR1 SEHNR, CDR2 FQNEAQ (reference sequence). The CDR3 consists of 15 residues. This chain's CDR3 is CASSPGQGAGETKYF. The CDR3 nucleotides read TGTGCCAGCAGCCCCGGACAGGGGGCGGGGGAGACCAAGTACTTC.

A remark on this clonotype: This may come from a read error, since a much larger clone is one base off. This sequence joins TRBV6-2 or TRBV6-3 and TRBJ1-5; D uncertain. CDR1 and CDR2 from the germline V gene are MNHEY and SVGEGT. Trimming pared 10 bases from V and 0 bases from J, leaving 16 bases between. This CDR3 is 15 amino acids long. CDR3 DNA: TGTGCCATCAGAATGACGGAGGATAGCAATCAGCCCCAGCATTTT. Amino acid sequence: CAIRMTEDSNQPQHF.

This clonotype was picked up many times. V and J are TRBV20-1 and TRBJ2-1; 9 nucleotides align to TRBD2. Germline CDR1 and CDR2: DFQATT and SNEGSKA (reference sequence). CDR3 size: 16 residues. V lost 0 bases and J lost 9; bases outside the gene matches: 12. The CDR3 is CSARDPRREGLAEQFF. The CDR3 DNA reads TGCAGTGCTAGAGATCCCCGGCGGGAGGGCCTCGCTGAGCAGTTCTTC.

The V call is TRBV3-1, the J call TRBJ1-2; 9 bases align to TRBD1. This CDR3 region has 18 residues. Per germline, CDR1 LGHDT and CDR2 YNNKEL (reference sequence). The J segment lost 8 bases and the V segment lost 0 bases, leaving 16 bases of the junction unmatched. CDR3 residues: CASSQERTNRDRARGYTF. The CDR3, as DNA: TGTGCCAGCAGCCAAGAACGGACTAACCGGGACAGGGCGCGGGGCTACACCTTC.

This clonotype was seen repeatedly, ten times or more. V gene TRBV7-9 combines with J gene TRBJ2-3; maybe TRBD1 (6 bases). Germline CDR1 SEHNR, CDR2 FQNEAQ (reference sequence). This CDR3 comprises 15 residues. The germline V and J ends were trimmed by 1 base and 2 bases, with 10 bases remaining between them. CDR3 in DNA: TGTGCCAGCAGCTTAGAGGGGGAGCCCACAGATACGCAGTATTTT. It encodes CASSLEGEPTDTQYF.

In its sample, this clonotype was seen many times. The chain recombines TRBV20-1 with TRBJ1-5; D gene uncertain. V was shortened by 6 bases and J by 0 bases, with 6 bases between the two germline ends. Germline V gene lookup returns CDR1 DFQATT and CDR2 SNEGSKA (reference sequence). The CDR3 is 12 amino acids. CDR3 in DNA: TGCAGTGCCGCCTATAGCAATCAGCCCCAGCATTTT. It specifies CSAAYSNQPQHF.

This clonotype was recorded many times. CDR3 DNA sequence: TGTGCCAGCAGCCGATCGGACGGTTACAATGAGCAGTTCTTC. This codes for CASSRSDGYNEQFF. The chain carries TRBV7-2 and TRBJ2-1; D gene ambiguous. Germline-derived CDR1 and CDR2 are SGHTA and FQGNSA. The V gene lost 5 bases and the J gene lost 4 bases, with 12 bases spanning the gap. This CDR3 comprises 14 residues.

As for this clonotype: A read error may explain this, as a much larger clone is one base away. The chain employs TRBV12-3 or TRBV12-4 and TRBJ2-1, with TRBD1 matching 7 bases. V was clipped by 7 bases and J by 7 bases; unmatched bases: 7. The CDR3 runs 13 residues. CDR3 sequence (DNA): TGTGCCAGCACAAGACAGGGCAGGAATGAGCAGTTCTTC. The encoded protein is CASTRQGRNEQFF.

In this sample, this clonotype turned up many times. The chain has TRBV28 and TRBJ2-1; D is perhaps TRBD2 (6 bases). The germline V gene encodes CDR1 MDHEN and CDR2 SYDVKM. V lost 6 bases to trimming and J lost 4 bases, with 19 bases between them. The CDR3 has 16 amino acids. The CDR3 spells CASRGMGLPPYNEQFF. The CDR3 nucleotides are TGTGCCAGCAGGGGGATGGGACTCCCTCCTTACAATGAGCAGTTCTTC.

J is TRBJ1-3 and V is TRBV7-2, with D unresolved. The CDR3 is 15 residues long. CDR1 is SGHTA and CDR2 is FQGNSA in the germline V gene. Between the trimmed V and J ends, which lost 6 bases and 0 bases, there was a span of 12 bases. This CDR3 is CASSVTAYSGNTIYF. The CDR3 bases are TGTGCCAGCAGTGTAACAGCATACTCTGGAAACACCATATATTTT.

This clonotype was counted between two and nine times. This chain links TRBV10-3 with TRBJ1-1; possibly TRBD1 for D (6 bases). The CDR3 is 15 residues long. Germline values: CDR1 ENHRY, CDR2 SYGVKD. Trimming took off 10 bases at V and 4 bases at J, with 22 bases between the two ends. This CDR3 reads CATRIPGEGSTEAFF. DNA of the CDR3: TGTGCCACGAGAATCCCAGGGGAGGGTAGCACTGAAGCTTTCTTT.

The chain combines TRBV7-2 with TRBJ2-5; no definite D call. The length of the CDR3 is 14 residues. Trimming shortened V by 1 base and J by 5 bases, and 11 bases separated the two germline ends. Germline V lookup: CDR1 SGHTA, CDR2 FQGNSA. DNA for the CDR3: TGTGCCAGCAGCTTAGAAAGGTTTCCGGAGACCCAGTACTTC. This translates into CASSLERFPETQYF.

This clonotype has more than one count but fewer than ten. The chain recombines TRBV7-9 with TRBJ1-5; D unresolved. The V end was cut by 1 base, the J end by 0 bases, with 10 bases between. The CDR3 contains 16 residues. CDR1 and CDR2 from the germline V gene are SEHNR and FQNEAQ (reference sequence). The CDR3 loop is CASSLGPGSSNQPQHF. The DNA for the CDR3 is TGTGCCAGCAGCTTAGGCCCTGGCAGTAGCAATCAGCCCCAGCATTTT.

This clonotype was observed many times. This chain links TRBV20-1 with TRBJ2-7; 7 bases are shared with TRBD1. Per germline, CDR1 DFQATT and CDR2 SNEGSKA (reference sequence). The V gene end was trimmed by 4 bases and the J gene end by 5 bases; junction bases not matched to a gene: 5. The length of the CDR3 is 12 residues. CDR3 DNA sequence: TGCAGTGCTAATGACAGGGATGACGAGCAGTACTTC. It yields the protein CSANDRDDEQYF.